One and the same sample provided the 15 T cell receptor beta chains below, sequenced in a study of CXCR3-negative and CXCR3-positive naive CD8 T cells. Study results and caveats: More hydrophobic TRB CDR3s occurred in CXCR3-positive than in CXCR3-negative naive cells.

UMI labels and 5' RACE were used to prepare the TRB cDNA libraries. One entry per CDR3 protein, without DNA, is what TCRdb gives after re-calling the 5' RACE reads. The listing records about 85,000 distinct CDR3 sequences. Their antigens remain unidentified. Material: naive CXCR3+ CD8+ T cells from blood. Sample subset: CD45RO-CCR7+CD27+CD95- naive CD8+ T cells expressing CXCR3 (TNR3+). These receptors were obtained from a human donor in good health. Some clones in this sample may be carry-over from other donors' samples.

The CDR3 reads CASSQTGPSSYEQYF. V gene TRBV28 combines with J gene TRBJ2-7; TCRdb outputs TRBD1, but without DNA this stays unchecked. This CDR3 region has 15 residues. CDR1 MDHEN and CDR2 SYDVKM come from the germline V gene.

The genes are TRBV15 and TRBJ2-7. Germline-derived CDR1 and CDR2 are LNHNV and YYDKDF (reference sequence). This CDR3 contains 15 residues. The CDR3 sequence is CATSRDSNSAYEQYF.

The rearrangement joins TRBV4-3 to TRBJ2-1; TCRdb designates TRBD1, a call that cannot be tested without DNA. CDR3 length equals 14 residues. CDR1 is LGHNA and CDR2 is YSLEER in the germline V gene. The CDR3 sequence: CASSLSRGWDEQFF.

V usage is TRBV2 and J usage is TRBJ2-1; checking the TCRdb D call of TRBD2 is not possible without DNA. Germline V gene lookup returns CDR1 SNHLY and CDR2 FYNNEI. The CDR3 has 12 amino acids. The CDR3 loop is CASMYTGTRLFF.

This rearrangement joins TRBV18 to TRBJ1-5; without DNA, the TCRdb call of TRBD1 cannot be checked. Per the germline V gene, CDR1 is KGHSH and CDR2 is LQKENI. CDR3 size: 16 residues. CDR3 amino acids: CASSPGQGAFDQPQHF. Full variable domain (outside the CDR3, taken from reference TRBV18 and TRBJ1-5): NAGVMQNPRHLVRRRGQEARLRCSPMKGHSHVYWYRQLPEEGLKFMVYLQKENIIDESGMPKERFSAEFPKEGPSILRIQQVVRGDSAAYFCASSPGQGAFDQPQHFGDGTRLSIL.

The gene calls are TRBV7-6 and TRBJ2-7; TCRdb returns TRBD2, unconfirmable since there is no DNA. CDR3 size: 15 residues. The germline CDR1 and CDR2 sequences are SGHVS and FNYEAQ. The CDR3 spells CASSLEGDYSYEQYF. Supplemented by reference TRBV7-6 and TRBJ2-7, the full variable domain reads GAGVSQSPRYKVTKRGQDVALRCDPISGHVSLYWYRQALGQGPEFLTYFNYEAQQDKSGLPNDRFSAERPEGSISTLTIQRTEQRDSAMYRCASSLEGDYSYEQYFGPGTRLTVT.

J is TRBJ1-1 and V is TRBV11-1; lacking DNA, the TRBD1 call made by TCRdb goes unchecked. In germline, CDR1 is SGHAT, CDR2 FQDESV (reference sequence). CDR3 length: 13 amino acids. The CDR3 loop reads CASRNRGAAEAFF.

This chain links TRBV11-2 with TRBJ1-1. CDR1 and CDR2 from the germline V gene are SGHAT and FQNNGV. The CDR3 is 14 amino acids. CDR3 in amino acids: CASRFDRDFAEAFF.

The J gene is TRBJ1-1, the V gene TRBV7-6; TCRdb gives TRBD1 as the D gene, but with no DNA this cannot be confirmed. The germline gives CDR1 SGHVS, CDR2 FNYEAQ. This CDR3 spans 15 amino acids. The CDR3 loop reads CASSLSTGLNTEAFF.

The chain has TRBV5-6 and TRBJ1-1; checking the TCRdb D call of TRBD1 is not possible without DNA. CDR1 SGHDT and CDR2 YYEEEE come from the germline V gene. This CDR3 contains 13 residues. The CDR3 loop is CASRAGTGAEAFF. Drawing the rest from reference TRBV5-6 and TRBJ1-1, the complete variable domain is DAGVTQSPTHLIKTRGQQVTLRCSPKSGHDTVSWYQQALGQGPQFIFQYYEEEERQRGNFPDRFSGHQFPNYSSELNVNALLLGDSALYLCASRAGTGAEAFFGQGTRLTVV.

The gene calls are TRBV11-2 and TRBJ2-1; as DNA is missing, the TRBD2 call by TCRdb cannot be tested. Germline V gives CDR1 SGHAT, CDR2 FQNNGV. The CDR3 totals 16 residues. The CDR3 sequence: CASSLDRGRRYNEQFF. Full variable domain (outside the CDR3, taken from reference TRBV11-2 and TRBJ2-1): EAGVAQSPRYKIIEKRQSVAFWCNPISGHATLYWYQQILGQGPKLLIQFQNNGVVDDSQLPKDRFSAERLKGVDSTLKIQPAKLEDSAVYLCASSLDRGRRYNEQFFGPGTRLTVL.

The gene calls are TRBV7-2 and TRBJ1-1. The CDR3 is 14 amino acids. Germline V CDR1 and CDR2: SGHTA, FQGNSA. This chain's CDR3 is CASSADPLVLEAFF.

The chain uses TRBV7-2 and TRBJ2-2; TCRdb selects TRBD1, and the lack of DNA leaves this call unchecked. The CDR3 extends over 15 amino acids. Germline V lookup: CDR1 SGHTA, CDR2 FQGNSA. CDR3: CASSPSGQGLRELFF.

The chain links TRBV7-6 to TRBJ1-1; without DNA, the TCRdb call of TRBD1 cannot be checked. CDR3 size: 13 residues. Per the germline V gene, CDR1 is SGHVS and CDR2 is FNYEAQ. CDR3 residues: CASSSGRGTEAFF.

The chain combines TRBV28 with TRBJ1-2. Germline values: CDR1 MDHEN, CDR2 SYDVKM. The CDR3 spans 15 residues. The CDR3: CASSPSTGSSYGYTF.